Each of the 8 T cell receptor beta chains below was sequenced from the same sample in a study of response to subunit inactivated influenza vaccine. Each CDR3 protein gets one entry after TCRdb re-called the RT-PCR reads with MiXCR. The sample has more than 700,000 distinct CDR3 sequences; 21% are singletons. The material was PBMCs from blood, obtained roughly 5 days after vaccination. Every receptor here comes from a man aged 50 or older who received an inactivated influenza vaccine.

The chain joins TRBV20-1 to TRBJ2-1; 10 bases agree with TRBD2. Unmatched junction bases numbered 4, after V lost 2 bases and J lost 3 bases. The CDR3 is 15 amino acids. Germline V gene data show CDR1 as DFQATT and CDR2 as SNEGSKA (reference sequence). The CDR3: CSARSGLAIYNEQFF. The CDR3 DNA follows: TGCAGTGCTAGATCGGGACTAGCGATCTACAATGAGCAGTTCTTC.

This clonotype has just a few counts. The chain is built from TRBV5-6 and TRBJ2-1, with 7 positions matching TRBD2. This CDR3 is built from 16 residues. V lost 0 bases, J lost 5 bases, and 8 bases stayed unmatched. Germline loops: CDR1 SGHDT, CDR2 YYEEEE. The CDR3 DNA sequence: TGTGCCAGCAGCTTGGCCCGGCTAGCGGAGAACAATGAGCAGTTCTTC. As protein: CASSLARLAENNEQFF. Based on the CDR3 plus reference TRBV5-6 and TRBJ2-1, the full variable domain is DAGVTQSPTHLIKTRGQQVTLRCSPKSGHDTVSWYQQALGQGPQFIFQYYEEEERQRGNFPDRFSGHQFPNYSSELNVNALLLGDSALYLCASSLARLAENNEQFFGPGTRLTVL.

This clonotype came up a few times. The chain carries TRBV2 and TRBJ2-2; D gene ambiguous. With 6 bases removed from V and 6 bases from J, the gap between germline ends came to 14 bases. Germline loops: CDR1 SNHLY, CDR2 FYNNEI. The CDR3 spans 14 residues. The CDR3 loop is CASRGGLFAGELFF. The CDR3 nucleotides read TGTGCCAGCAGGGGCGGATTGTTTGCCGGGGAGCTGTTTTTT.

To note about this clonotype: The junction shows a germline mismatch at one end, possibly a read error. The gene calls are TRBV27 and TRBJ1-6, with 11 bases aligning to TRBD1. There are 14 residues in the CDR3. Germline loops: CDR1 MNHEY, CDR2 SMNVEV (reference sequence). CDR3 DNA sequence: TGTGCCACCGGGACAGGGGGTTATAATTCACCACTCCACTTT. It is translated as CATGTGGYNSPLHF.

The V gene is TRBV7-9, the J gene TRBJ2-5; TRBD2 is a possible D gene (5 bases). Germline V gene lookup returns CDR1 SEHNR and CDR2 FQNEAQ (reference sequence). The CDR3 loop spans 12 amino acids. Trimming cost V 8 bases and J 5 bases, with 12 bases left between them. The CDR3 DNA sequence: TGTGCCAGCGCGGGTGGTTTCGAGACCCAGTACTTC. Protein sequence: CASAGGFETQYF. The full variable domain, with the rest looked up from reference TRBV7-9 and TRBJ2-5, is DTGVSQNPRHKITKRGQNVTFRCDPISEHNRLYWYRQTLGQGPEFLTYFQNEAQLEKSRLLSDRFSAERPKGSFSTLEIQRTEQGDSAMYLCASAGGFETQYFGPGTRLLVL.

This clonotype was counted only a few times. This chain links TRBV7-2 with TRBJ2-3; unclear D gene. The V and J ends lost 5 bases and 6 bases respectively, with 12 bases between them. CDR3 length: 13 residues. The germline V gene has CDR1 SGHTA and CDR2 FQGNSA. In DNA, the CDR3 is TGTGCCAGCAGCCGCCTCTTTTACGATACGCAGTATTTT. Translating gives CASSRLFYDTQYF.

This clonotype was observed a few times. This chain joins TRBV12-3 or TRBV12-4 and TRBJ2-3; 8 bases are a match to TRBD2. Germline trimming cut 7 bases from V and 1 base from J; bases unmatched to any gene: 7. The CDR3 spans 15 residues. CDR3 residues: CASTSGGGGTDTQYF. The CDR3 DNA is TGTGCCAGCACCTCCGGGGGGGGAGGCACAGATACGCAGTATTTT.

This chain connects TRBV27 to TRBJ1-1, with D possibly being TRBD1 (5 bases). This CDR3 comprises 16 residues. Trimming took 5 bases from V and 0 from J, leaving 16 bases between them. The V gene's germline CDR1 is MNHEY and CDR2 SMNVEV (reference sequence). The CDR3 nucleotides are TGTGCCAGCAGTCCGAATCGGGGGTTCATGAACACTGAAGCTTTCTTT. As protein: CASSPNRGFMNTEAFF.